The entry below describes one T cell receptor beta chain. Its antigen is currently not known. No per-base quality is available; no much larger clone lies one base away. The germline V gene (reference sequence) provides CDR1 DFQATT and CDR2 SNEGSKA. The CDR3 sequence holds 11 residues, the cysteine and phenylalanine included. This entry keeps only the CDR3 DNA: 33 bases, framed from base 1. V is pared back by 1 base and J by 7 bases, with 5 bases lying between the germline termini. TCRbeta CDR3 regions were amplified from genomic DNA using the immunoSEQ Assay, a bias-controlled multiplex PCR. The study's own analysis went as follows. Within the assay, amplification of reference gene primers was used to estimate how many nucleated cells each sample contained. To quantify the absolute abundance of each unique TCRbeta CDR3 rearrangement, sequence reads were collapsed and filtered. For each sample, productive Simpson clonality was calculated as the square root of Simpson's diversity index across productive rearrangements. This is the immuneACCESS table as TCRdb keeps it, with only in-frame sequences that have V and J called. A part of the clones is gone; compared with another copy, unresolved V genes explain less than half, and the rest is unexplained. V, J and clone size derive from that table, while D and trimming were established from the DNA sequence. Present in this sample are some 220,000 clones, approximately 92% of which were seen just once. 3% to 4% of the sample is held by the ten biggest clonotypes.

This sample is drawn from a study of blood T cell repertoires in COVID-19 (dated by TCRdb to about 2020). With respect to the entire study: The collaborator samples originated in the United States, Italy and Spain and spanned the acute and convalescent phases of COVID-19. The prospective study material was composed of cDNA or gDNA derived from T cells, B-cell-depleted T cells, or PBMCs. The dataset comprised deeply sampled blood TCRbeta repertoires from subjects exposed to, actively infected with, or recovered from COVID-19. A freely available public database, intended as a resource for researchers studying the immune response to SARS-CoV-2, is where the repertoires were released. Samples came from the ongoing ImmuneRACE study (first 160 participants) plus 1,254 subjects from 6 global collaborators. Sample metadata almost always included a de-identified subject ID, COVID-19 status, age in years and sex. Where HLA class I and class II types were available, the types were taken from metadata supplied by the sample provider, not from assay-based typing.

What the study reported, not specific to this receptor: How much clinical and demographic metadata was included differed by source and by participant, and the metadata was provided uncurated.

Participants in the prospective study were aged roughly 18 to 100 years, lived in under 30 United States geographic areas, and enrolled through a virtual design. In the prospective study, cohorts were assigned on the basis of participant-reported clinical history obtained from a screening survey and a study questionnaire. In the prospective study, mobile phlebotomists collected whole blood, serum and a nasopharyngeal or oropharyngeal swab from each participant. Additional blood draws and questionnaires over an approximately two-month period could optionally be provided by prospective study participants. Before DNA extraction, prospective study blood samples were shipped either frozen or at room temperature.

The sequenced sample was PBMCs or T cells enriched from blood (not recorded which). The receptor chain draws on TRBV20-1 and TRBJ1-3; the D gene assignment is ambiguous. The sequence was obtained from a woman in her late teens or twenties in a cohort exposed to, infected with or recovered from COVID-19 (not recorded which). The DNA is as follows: TGCAGTGCTAGAGGGGAGAACACCATATATTTT. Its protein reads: CSARGENTIYF.